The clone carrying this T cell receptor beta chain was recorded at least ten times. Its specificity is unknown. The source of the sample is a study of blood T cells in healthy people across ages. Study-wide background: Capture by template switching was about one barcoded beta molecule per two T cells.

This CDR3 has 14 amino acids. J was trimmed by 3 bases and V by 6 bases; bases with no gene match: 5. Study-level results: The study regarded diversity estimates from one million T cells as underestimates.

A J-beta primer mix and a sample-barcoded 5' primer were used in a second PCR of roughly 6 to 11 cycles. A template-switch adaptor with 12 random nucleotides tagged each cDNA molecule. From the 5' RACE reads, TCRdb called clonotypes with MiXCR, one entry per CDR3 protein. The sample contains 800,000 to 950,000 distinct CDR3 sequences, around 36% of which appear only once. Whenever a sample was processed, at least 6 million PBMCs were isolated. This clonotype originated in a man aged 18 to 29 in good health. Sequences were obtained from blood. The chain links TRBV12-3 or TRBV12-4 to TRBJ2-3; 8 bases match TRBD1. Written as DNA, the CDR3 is TGTGCCAGCAGAACGGACAGGGCAACAGATACGCAGTATTTT. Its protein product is CASRTDRATDTQYF.